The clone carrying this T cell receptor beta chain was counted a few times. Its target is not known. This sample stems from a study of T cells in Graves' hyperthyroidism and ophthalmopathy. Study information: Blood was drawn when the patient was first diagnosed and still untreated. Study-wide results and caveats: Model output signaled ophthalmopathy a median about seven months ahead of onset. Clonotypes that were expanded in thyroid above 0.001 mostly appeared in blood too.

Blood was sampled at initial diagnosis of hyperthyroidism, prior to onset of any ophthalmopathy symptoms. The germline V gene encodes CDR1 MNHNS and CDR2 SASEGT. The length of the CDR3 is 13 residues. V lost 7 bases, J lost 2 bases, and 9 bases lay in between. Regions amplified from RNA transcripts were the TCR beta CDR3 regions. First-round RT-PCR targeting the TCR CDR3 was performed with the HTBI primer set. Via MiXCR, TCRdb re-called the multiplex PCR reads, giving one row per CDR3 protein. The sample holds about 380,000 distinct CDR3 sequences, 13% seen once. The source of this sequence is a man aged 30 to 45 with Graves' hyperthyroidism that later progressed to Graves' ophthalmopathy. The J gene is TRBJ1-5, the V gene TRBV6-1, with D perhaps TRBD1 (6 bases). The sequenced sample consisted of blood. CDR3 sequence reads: CASTKGGNQPQHF. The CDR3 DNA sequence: TGTGCCAGCACCAAGGGGGGCAATCAGCCCCAGCATTTT.